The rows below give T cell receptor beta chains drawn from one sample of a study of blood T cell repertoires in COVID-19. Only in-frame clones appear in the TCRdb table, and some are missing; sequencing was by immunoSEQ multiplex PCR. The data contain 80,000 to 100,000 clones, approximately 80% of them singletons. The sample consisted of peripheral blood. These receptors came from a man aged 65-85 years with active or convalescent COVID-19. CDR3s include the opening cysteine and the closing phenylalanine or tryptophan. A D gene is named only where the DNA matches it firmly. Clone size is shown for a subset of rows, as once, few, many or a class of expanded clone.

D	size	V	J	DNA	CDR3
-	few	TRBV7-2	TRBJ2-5	TGTGCCAGCAGCCCCGAGGGTGTTACCCAGGAGACCCAGTACTTC	CASSPEGVTQETQYF
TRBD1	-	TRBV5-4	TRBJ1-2	TGTGCCAGCAGCATGGGACAGGGGGGTTATGGCTACACCTTC	CASSMGQGGYGYTF
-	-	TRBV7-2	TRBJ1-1	TGTGCCAGCAGCAGTAGGGGAGGGTGGACCCCGAACACTGAAGCTTTCTTT	CASSSRGGWTPNTEAFF
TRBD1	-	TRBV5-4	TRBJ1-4	TGTGCCAGCAGCTTAGGGGGCAGAACTAATGAAAAACTGTTTTTT	CASSLGGRTNEKLFF
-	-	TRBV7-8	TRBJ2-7	TGTGCCAGCAGCTTAGCGGCCGGGTACGAGCAGTACTTC	CASSLAAGYEQYF
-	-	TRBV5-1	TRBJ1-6	TGCGCCAGCAGCGATCAGGGTTCCTATAATTCACCCCTCCACTTT	CASSDQGSYNSPLHF
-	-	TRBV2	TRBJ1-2	TGTGCCAGCAGTGAGGGCCCTCCTTCTAACTATGGCTACACCTTC	CASSEGPPSNYGYTF
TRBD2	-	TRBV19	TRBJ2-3	TGTGCCAGTAGTCGAGGTAGCGGGGGGGCAGATACGCAGTATTTT	CASSRGSGGADTQYF
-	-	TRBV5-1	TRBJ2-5	TGCGCCAGCGGCGGCCCGACGCAAGAGACCCAGTACTTC	CASGGPTQETQYF
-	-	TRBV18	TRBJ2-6	TGTGCCAGCTCACCAGGAACAGGACAGTCGAACGTCCTGACTTTC	CASSPGTGQSNVLTF
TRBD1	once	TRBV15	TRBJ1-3	TGTGCCACCAGCAGAGATAGGACAGGGTGGCCTGGAAACACCATATATTTT	CATSRDRTGWPGNTIYF